This TCR beta chain was retrieved from a study of cytomegalovirus exposure and HLA in healthy donors. This CDR3 spans 15 amino acids. Trimming cost V 3 bases and J 0 bases, with 11 bases left between them. From germline, CDR1 is SNHLY and CDR2 FYNNEI. The PCR used 60 Vbeta and 13 Jbeta primers. Assay used: immunoSEQ multiplex PCR; TCRdb lists only in-frame clones, some missing. Among about 130,000 clones listed, 74% were seen once. The origin of this receptor is a woman aged 45-59 years in good health and CMV-seropositive. This chain uses TRBV2 with TRBJ1-2, with D hard to call. Sequences were obtained from PBMCs. CDR3 in amino acids: CASSELRHTNYGYTF. Written as DNA, the CDR3 is TGTGCCAGCAGTGAGCTCAGGCATACTAACTATGGCTACACCTTC.